Shown below are 2 T cell receptor beta chains from a single sample sequenced in a study of PD-1 blockade in classical Hodgkin lymphoma. Libraries were prepared by immunoSEQ multiplex PCR; TCRdb keeps only in-frame clonotypes and omits some of them. The sample consists of 30,000 or so clones, around 80% of them appearing once. As to time point: cycle 4 day 1 (C4D1), after less than 7 weeks of nivolumab. Each patient relapsed following autologous stem cell transplantation, and prior brentuximab vedotin exposure differed. This sample comprised peripheral blood mononuclear cells (PBMCs), obtained before the fourth cycle of nivolumab. The receptors stem from a human donor with classical Hodgkin lymphoma.

The CDR3 loop is CATPVKDALALYEQYF. The CDR3 DNA follows: TGTGCCACCCCCGTGAAAGACGCACTGGCCCTCTACGAGCAGTACTTC. V is TRBV6-4 and J is TRBJ2-7; D not resolved. Between the trimmed V and J ends, which lost 10 bases and 3 bases, there was a span of 25 bases. This CDR3 spans 16 amino acids. The V gene's germline CDR1 is MRHNA and CDR2 SNTAGT.

The chain employs TRBV7-6 and TRBJ2-2; D remains ambiguous. Germline-derived CDR1 and CDR2 are SGHVS and FNYEAQ. Between the trimmed V and J ends, which lost 5 bases and 5 bases, there was a span of 9 bases. CDR3 length equals 13 residues. The CDR3 DNA reads as TGTGCCAGCAGCACCTTCCTTACCGGGGAGCTGTTTTTT. Translating it yields CASSTFLTGELFF. The variable domain in full, completed from reference TRBV7-6 and TRBJ2-2, reads GAGVSQSPRYKVTKRGQDVALRCDPISGHVSLYWYRQALGQGPEFLTYFNYEAQQDKSGLPNDRFSAERPEGSISTLTIQRTEQRDSAMYRCASSTFLTGELFFGEGSRLTVL.